The 8 T cell receptor beta chains below come from one sample, sequenced in a study of blood T cell repertoires in COVID-19. The assay was immunoSEQ multiplex PCR, and TCRdb's table has in-frame clones only and misses some. The profile covers around 100,000 clones, with 65% to 90% appearing a single time and approximately 1.6% taken by the ten largest. Input material: peripheral blood. These receptors were collected from a man older than 75 with acute or convalescent COVID-19.

J is TRBJ2-3 and V is TRBV9, with 7 positions matching TRBD2. J gave up 6 bases and V 0 bases, and 7 bases lay outside the gene matches. The CDR3 runs 15 residues. CDR1 and CDR2 (germline): SGDLS, YYNGEE. The DNA for the CDR3 is TGTGCCAGCAGCGTAGAGATAGTGGGGGGGGATACGCAGTATTTT. Its translation is CASSVEIVGGDTQYF.

This chain links TRBV5-1 with TRBJ2-1, with TRBD2 identical over 10 bases. The CDR3 covers 16 residues. From germline, CDR1 is SGHRS and CDR2 YFSETQ. V lost 3 bases to trimming and J lost 3 bases; unmatched junction nucleotides: 6. CDR3 residues: CASSSPGTSDYNEQFF. CDR3 bases: TGCGCCAGCAGCTCCCCCGGGACTAGCGACTACAATGAGCAGTTCTTC.

The chain has TRBV10-3 and TRBJ2-2; D is unresolved. Trimming stripped 4 bases from V and 3 bases from J, with 9 bases between. The CDR3 runs to 14 residues. Germline CDR1 is ENHRY and CDR2 is SYGVKD. CDR3 DNA sequence: TGTGCCATCAGTGGTTCCTTCGACACCGGGGAGCTGTTTTTT. Its protein product is CAISGSFDTGELFF.

The chain carries TRBV6-2 or TRBV6-3 and TRBJ2-3; 9 bases are a match to TRBD2. This CDR3 is 15 amino acids long. CDR1 MNHEY and CDR2 SVGEGT come from the germline V gene. V gave up 5 bases and J gave up 3 bases; unmatched junction bases: 6. The CDR3 nucleotides are TGTGCCAGCAGTCGCCGACTAGCGGAGACAGATACGCAGTATTTT. Residues: CASSRRLAETDTQYF.

This chain connects TRBV14 to TRBJ1-2; D is perhaps TRBD1 (5 bases). Between the trimmed V and J ends, which lost 0 bases and 14 bases, there was a span of 16 bases. CDR3 length: 13 amino acids. Per germline, CDR1 SGHDN and CDR2 FVKESK. The CDR3 DNA is TGTGCCAGCAGCCAAGATCGGACAAGCGACAAGACCTTC. It specifies CASSQDRTSDKTF.

The chain joins TRBV7-3 to TRBJ2-1, with TRBD2 matching over 10 bases. Per the germline V gene, CDR1 is SGHTA and CDR2 is FQGTGA. The CDR3 is 15 amino acids. V lost 4 bases to trimming and J lost 9 bases; unmatched junction nucleotides: 9. The CDR3 coding sequence is TGTGCCAGCAGCTCCGGGACTAGCGAGTTGGGTGAGCAGTTCTTC. Translation: CASSSGTSELGEQFF.

The chain couples TRBV5-1 to TRBJ2-1; TRBD1 agrees at 12 bases. This CDR3 comprises 16 residues. The germline CDR1 and CDR2 sequences are SGHRS and YFSETQ. Trimming removed 3 bases from V and 8 bases from J; junction bases left unmatched: 9. The CDR3 spells CASSSTGTGGFYEQFF. The CDR3 nucleotides read TGCGCCAGCAGCTCTACCGGGACAGGGGGCTTCTATGAGCAGTTCTTC.

This rearrangement joins TRBV24-1 to TRBJ1-1; TRBD1 matches 8 bases. Trimming at V came to 3 bases and at J to 3 bases, leaving 5 bases not matched to a gene. Germline V gene lookup returns CDR1 KGHDR and CDR2 SFDVKD. The CDR3 sequence is 15 residues long. The CDR3 region has the DNA TGTGCCACCAGTGATCCCGGACAGGGCGACACTGAAGCTTTCTTT. Its translation is CATSDPGQGDTEAFF.